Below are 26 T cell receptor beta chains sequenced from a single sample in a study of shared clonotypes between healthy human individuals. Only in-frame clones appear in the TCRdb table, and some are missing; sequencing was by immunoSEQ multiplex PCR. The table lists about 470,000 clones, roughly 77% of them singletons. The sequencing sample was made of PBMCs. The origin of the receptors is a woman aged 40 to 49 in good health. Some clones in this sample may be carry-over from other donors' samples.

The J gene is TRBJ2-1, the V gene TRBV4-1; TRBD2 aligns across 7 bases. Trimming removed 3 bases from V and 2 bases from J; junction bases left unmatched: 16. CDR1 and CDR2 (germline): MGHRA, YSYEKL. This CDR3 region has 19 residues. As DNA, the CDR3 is TGCGCCAGCAGCCACCGACCGGGGACTAAAACGACGCCCTACAATGAGCAGTTCTTC. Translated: CASSHRPGTKTTPYNEQFF.

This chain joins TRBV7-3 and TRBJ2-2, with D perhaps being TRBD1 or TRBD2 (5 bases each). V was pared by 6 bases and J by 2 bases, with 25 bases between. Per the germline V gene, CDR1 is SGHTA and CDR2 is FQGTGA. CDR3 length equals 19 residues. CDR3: CASRLNPGTGSLNTGELFF. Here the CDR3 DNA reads TGTGCCAGCAGGCTAAACCCCGGGACGGGGAGCCTCAACACCGGGGAGCTGTTTTTT. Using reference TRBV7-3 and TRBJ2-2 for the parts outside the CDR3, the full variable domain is GAGVSQTPSNKVTEKGKYVELRCDPISGHTALYWYRQSLGQGPEFLIYFQGTGAADDSGLPNDRFFAVRPEGSVSTLKIQRTERGDSAVYLCASRLNPGTGSLNTGELFFGEGSRLTVL.

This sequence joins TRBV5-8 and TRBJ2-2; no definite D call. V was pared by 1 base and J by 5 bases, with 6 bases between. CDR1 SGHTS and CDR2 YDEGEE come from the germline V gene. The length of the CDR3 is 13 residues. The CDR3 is CASSLWDTGELFF. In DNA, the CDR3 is TGTGCCAGCAGCTTGTGGGATACCGGGGAGCTGTTTTTT.

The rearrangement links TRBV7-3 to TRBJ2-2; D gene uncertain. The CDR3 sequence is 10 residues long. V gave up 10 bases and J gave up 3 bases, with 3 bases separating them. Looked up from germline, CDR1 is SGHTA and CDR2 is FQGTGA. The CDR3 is CAKDTGELFF. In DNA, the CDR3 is TGTGCCAAGGACACCGGGGAGCTGTTTTTT.

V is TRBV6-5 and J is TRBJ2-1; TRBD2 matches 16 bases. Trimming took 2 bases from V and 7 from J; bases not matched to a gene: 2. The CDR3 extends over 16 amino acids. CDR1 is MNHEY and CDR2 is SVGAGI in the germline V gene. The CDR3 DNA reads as TGTGCCAGCAGTTACGCGGGACTAGCGGGAGGGAATGAGCAGTTCTTC. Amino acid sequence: CASSYAGLAGGNEQFF.

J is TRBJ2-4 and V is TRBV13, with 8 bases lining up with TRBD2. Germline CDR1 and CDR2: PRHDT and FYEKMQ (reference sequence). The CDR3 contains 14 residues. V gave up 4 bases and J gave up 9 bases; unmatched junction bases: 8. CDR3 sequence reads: CASSSTSGGGIQYF. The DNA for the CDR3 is TGTGCCAGCAGCTCCACTAGCGGCGGAGGCATTCAGTACTTC.

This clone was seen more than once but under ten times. Here the CDR3 DNA reads TGTGCCAGCAGCCCCCGGGTCGGCTCTGGAAACACCATATATTTT. This gives the protein CASSPRVGSGNTIYF. The gene calls are TRBV7-9 and TRBJ1-3; D call uncertain. Between the trimmed V and J ends, which lost 5 bases and 0 bases, there was a span of 11 bases. This CDR3 spans 15 amino acids. Germline V CDR1 and CDR2: SEHNR, FQNEAQ (reference sequence).

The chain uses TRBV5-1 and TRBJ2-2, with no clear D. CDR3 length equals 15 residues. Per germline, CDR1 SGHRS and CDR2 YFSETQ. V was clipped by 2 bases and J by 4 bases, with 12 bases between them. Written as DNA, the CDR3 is TGCGCCAGCAGCTTTCGGCTAGATCGCACCGGGGAGCTGTTTTTT. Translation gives CASSFRLDRTGELFF.

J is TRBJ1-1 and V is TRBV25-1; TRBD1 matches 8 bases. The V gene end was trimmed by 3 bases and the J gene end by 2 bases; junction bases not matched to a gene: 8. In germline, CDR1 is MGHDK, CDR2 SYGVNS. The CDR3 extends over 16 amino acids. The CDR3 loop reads CASSDPGQGRNTEAFF. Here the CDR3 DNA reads TGTGCCAGCAGTGATCCCGGACAGGGCCGAAACACTGAAGCTTTCTTT.

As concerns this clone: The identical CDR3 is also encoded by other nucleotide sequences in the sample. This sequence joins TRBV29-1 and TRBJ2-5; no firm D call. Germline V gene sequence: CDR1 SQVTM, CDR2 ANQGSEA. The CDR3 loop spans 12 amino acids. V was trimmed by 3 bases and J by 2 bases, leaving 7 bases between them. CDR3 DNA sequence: TGCAGCGTTGAGGAGCAGCAAGAGACCCAGTACTTC. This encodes CSVEEQQETQYF.

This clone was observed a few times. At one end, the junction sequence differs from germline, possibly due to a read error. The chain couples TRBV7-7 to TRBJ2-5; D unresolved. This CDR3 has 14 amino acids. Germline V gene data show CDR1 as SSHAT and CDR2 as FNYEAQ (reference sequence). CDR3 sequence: CASSPGADGETQYF. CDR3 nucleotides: TGTGCTAGCAGCCCCGGTGCGGACGGTGAGACCCAGTACTTC.

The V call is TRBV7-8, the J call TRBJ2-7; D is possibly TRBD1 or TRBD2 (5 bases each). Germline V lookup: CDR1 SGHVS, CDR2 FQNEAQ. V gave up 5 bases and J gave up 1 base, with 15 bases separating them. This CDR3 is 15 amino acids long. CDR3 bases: TGTGCCAGCAGCGGTGGGACGGACCATTCCTACGAGCAGTACTTC. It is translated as CASSGGTDHSYEQYF. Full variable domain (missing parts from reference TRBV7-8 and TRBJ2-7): GAGVSQSPRYKVAKRGQDVALRCDPISGHVSLFWYQQALGQGPEFLTYFQNEAQLDKSGLPSDRFFAERPEGSVSTLKIQRTQQEDSAVYLCASSGGTDHSYEQYFGPGTRLTVT.

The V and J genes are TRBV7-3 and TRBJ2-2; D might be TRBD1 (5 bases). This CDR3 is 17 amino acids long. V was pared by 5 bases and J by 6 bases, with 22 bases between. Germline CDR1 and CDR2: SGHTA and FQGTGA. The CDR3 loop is CASSPQSARAGSGELFF. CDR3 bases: TGTGCCAGCAGCCCCCAAAGTGCCAGGGCTGGATCCGGGGAGCTGTTTTTT.

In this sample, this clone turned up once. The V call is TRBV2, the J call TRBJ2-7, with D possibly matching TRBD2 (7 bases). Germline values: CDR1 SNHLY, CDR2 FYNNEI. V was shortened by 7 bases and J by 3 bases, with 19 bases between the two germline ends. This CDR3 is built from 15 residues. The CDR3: CASTGERGTNYEQYF. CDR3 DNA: TGTGCCAGCACAGGGGAAAGGGGGACTAACTACGAGCAGTACTTC.

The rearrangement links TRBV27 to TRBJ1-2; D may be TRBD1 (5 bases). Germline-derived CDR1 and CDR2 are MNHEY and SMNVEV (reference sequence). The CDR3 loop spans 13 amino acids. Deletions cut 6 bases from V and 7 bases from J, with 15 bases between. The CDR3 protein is CASSLLQGTGYTF. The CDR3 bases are TGTGCCAGCAGCCTCCTTCAGGGTACTGGCTACACCTTC.

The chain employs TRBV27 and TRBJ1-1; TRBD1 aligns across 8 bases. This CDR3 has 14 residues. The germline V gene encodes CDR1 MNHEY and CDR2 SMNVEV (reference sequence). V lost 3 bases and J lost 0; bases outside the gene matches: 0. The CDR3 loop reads CASSFRGLNTEAFF. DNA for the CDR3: TGTGCCAGCAGTTTCAGGGGGCTGAACACTGAAGCTTTCTTT.

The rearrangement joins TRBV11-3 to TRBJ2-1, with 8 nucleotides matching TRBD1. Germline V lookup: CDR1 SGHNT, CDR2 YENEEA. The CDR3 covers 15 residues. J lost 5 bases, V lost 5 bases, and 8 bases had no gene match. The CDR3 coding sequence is TGTGCCAGCAGCAGCGACAGGGGAAACGACAATGAGCAGTTCTTC. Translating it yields CASSSDRGNDNEQFF.

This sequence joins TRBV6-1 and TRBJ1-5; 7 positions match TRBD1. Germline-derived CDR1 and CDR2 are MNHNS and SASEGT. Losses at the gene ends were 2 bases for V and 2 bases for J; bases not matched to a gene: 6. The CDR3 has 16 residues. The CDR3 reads CASSERGRGGNQPQHF. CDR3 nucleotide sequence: TGTGCCAGCAGTGAAAGGGGGCGAGGGGGCAATCAGCCCCAGCATTTT.

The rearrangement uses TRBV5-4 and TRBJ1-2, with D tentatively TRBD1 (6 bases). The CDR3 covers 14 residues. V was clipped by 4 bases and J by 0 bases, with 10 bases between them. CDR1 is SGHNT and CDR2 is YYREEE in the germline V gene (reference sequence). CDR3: CASSLDRANYGYTF. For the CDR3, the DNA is TGTGCCAGCAGCCTGGACAGAGCTAACTATGGCTACACCTTC.

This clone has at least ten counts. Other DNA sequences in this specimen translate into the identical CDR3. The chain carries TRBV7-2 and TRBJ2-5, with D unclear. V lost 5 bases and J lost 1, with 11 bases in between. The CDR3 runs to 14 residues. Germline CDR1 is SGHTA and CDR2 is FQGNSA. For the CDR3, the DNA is TGTGCCAGCAGCCCACCAGGTGTCCAAGAGACCCAGTACTTC. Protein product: CASSPPGVQETQYF. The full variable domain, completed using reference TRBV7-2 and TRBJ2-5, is GAGVSQSPSNKVTEKGKDVELRCDPISGHTALYWYRQSLGQGLEFLIYFQGNSAPDKSGLPSDRFSAERTGGSVSTLTIQRTQQEDSAVYLCASSPPGVQETQYFGPGTRLLVL.

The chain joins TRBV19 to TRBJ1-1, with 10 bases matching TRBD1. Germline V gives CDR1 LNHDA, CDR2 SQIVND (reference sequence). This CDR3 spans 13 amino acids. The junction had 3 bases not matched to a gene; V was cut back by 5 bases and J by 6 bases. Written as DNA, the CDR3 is TGTGCCAGTAGTCCAGGACAGGGGGCTGAAGCTTTCTTT. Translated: CASSPGQGAEAFF. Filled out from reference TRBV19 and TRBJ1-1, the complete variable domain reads DGGITQSPKYLFRKEGQNVTLSCEQNLNHDAMYWYRQDPGQGLRLIYYSQIVNDFQKGDIAEGYSVSREKKESFPLTVTSAQKNPTAFYLCASSPGQGAEAFFGQGTRLTVV.

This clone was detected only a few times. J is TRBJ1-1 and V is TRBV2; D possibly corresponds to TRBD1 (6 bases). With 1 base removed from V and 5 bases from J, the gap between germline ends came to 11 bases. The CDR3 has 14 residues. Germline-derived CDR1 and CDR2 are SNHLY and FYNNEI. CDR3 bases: TGTGCCAGCAGTGAAGTTACAGGGTGGACTGAAGCTTTCTTT. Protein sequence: CASSEVTGWTEAFF.

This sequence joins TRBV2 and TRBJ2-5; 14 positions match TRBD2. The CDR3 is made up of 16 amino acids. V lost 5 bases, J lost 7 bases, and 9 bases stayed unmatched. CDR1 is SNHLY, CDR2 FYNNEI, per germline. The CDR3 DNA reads TGTGCCAGCAGTCGGCTACTCGGGACTAGCGGGGGGACCCAGTACTTC. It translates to CASSRLLGTSGGTQYF. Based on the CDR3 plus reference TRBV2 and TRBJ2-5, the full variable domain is EPEVTQTPSHQVTQMGQEVILRCVPISNHLYFYWYRQILGQKVEFLVSFYNNEISEKSEIFDDQFSVERPDGSNFTLKIRSTKLEDSAMYFCASSRLLGTSGGTQYFGPGTRLLVL.

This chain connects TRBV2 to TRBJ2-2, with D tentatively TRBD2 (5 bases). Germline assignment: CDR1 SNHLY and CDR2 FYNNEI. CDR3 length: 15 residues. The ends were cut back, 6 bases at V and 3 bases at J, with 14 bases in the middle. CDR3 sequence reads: CASREDRWDTGELFF. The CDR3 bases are TGTGCCAGCAGGGAGGACCGGTGGGACACCGGGGAGCTGTTTTTT.

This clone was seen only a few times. The CDR3 nucleotides are TGCGCCAGCAGTGACGGGGAGGACACTGAAGCTTTCTTT. It yields the protein CASSDGEDTEAFF. V and J are TRBV10-1 and TRBJ1-1; D gene uncertain. The V gene lost 3 bases and the J gene lost 3 bases, with 8 bases spanning the gap. This CDR3 contains 13 residues. Germline assignment: CDR1 WNHNN and CDR2 SYGVQD (reference sequence).

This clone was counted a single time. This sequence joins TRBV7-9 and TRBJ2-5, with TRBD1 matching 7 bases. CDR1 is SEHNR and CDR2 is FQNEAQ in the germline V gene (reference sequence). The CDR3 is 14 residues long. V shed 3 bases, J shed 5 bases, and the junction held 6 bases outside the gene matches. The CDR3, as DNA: TGTGCCAGCAGCTTGACAGGGCCAAGGGAGACCCAGTACTTC. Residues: CASSLTGPRETQYF.